Below are 27 T cell receptor beta chains sequenced from a single sample in a study of blood T cells in healthy people across ages. The second PCR ran about 6 to 12 cycles with a sample-barcoded 5' primer and J-beta primers. TCRdb fed the 5' RACE reads into MiXCR, producing one record per CDR3 protein. The sample includes fewer than 2 million distinct CDR3 sequences, around 40% of them seen just once. The sample comprised blood. Receptors originate from a human donor in good health.

The chain joins TRBV7-2 to TRBJ1-1; perhaps TRBD1 as D (5 bases). This CDR3 region has 13 residues. Trimming removed 4 bases at V and 5 bases at J, with 11 bases between. Germline loops: CDR1 SGHTA, CDR2 FQGNSA. CDR3 protein: CASSSGGWTEAFF. CDR3 sequence (DNA): TGTGCCAGCAGCTCGGGGGGGTGGACTGAAGCTTTCTTT.

This rearrangement joins TRBV7-9 to TRBJ2-1, with D unresolved. Trimming took off 5 bases at V and 9 bases at J, with 11 bases between the two ends. The CDR3 extends over 12 amino acids. Germline V lookup: CDR1 SEHNR, CDR2 FQNEAQ (reference sequence). In nucleotides, the CDR3 is TGTGCCAGCAGCGGTCCTTGGAGTGAGCAGTTCTTC. Translation gives CASSGPWSEQFF.

This clonotype has more than one count but fewer than ten. Here the CDR3 DNA reads TGTGCCAGCTCACAACGGACAGGCTTGAACACTGAAGCTTTCTTT. It yields the protein CASSQRTGLNTEAFF. V usage is TRBV18 and J usage is TRBJ1-1; TRBD1 agrees at 7 bases. Germline trimming cut 4 bases from V and 0 bases from J; bases unmatched to any gene: 5. In germline, CDR1 is KGHSH, CDR2 LQKENI. The CDR3 totals 15 residues.

CDR3 residues: CASSPPTSSHIQYF. The CDR3 nucleotides read TGTGCCAGCAGCCCCCCGACTAGCAGTCACATTCAGTACTTC. J is TRBJ2-4 and V is TRBV7-9, with 7 positions matching TRBD2. CDR1 is SEHNR and CDR2 is FQNEAQ in the germline V gene (reference sequence). The CDR3 loop spans 14 amino acids. Germline trimming cut 5 bases from V and 8 bases from J; bases unmatched to any gene: 9.

The gene calls are TRBV4-3 and TRBJ2-3; 9 nucleotides agree with TRBD2. This CDR3 is built from 16 residues. The V gene end was trimmed by 2 bases and the J gene end by 4 bases; junction bases not matched to a gene: 7. Germline V gene sequence: CDR1 LGHNA, CDR2 YSLEER. CDR3 loop: CASSQLLAGRADTQYF. The CDR3 DNA follows: TGCGCCAGCAGCCAACTTCTAGCGGGGAGGGCAGATACGCAGTATTTT.

The chain links TRBV7-2 to TRBJ1-3; no definite D call. This CDR3 spans 14 amino acids. V dropped 2 bases and J dropped 1 base, with 6 bases sitting between them. The germline CDR1 and CDR2 sequences are SGHTA and FQGNSA. The chain's CDR3 is CASSLWSSGNTIYF. The CDR3 DNA follows: TGTGCCAGCAGCTTATGGAGTTCTGGAAACACCATATATTTT.

This clonotype was picked up a small number of times. The chain couples TRBV20-1 to TRBJ2-7; maybe TRBD2 (5 bases). CDR1 and CDR2 from the germline V gene are DFQATT and SNEGSKA (reference sequence). This CDR3 comprises 15 residues. Trimming took off 0 bases at V and 3 bases at J, with 15 bases between the two ends. The CDR3 region has the DNA TGCAGTGCTAGAGATGGGCTGAGGGCTTACTACGAGCAGTACTTC. It encodes CSARDGLRAYYEQYF.

This clonotype was recorded many times. CDR3 in amino acids: CASSLLGHEQFF. DNA for the CDR3: TGTGCCAGCAGTTTATTGGGGCATGAGCAGTTCTTC. The chain recombines TRBV12-3 or TRBV12-4 with TRBJ2-1, with D maybe TRBD1 (5 bases). The V end lost 2 bases, the J end lost 8 bases, and 7 bases lay between the germline ends. The CDR3 totals 12 residues.

This clonotype came up many times. The V call is TRBV7-9, the J call TRBJ2-5, with 10 bases aligning to TRBD2. CDR1 is SEHNR, CDR2 FQNEAQ, per germline (reference sequence). The CDR3 spans 16 residues. Losses at the gene ends were 4 bases for V and 4 bases for J; bases not matched to a gene: 9. Written as DNA, the CDR3 is TGTGCCAGCAGCTATACCCGACTAGCGGGCCGAGAGACCCAGTACTTC. It translates to CASSYTRLAGRETQYF.

This clonotype occurred a few times. The V and J genes are TRBV20-1 and TRBJ2-3; TRBD1 matches at 7 bases. After removal of 4 bases from V and 4 bases from J, the junction contained 11 bases not matched to a gene. The CDR3 is made up of 15 amino acids. In germline, CDR1 is DFQATT, CDR2 SNEGSKA (reference sequence). The CDR3 sequence is CSAIGHRGYADTQYF. CDR3 coding DNA: TGCAGTGCTATTGGGCACAGGGGATACGCAGATACGCAGTATTTT.

This clonotype occurred many times. The gene calls are TRBV14 and TRBJ2-7; the match to TRBD1 covers 7 bases. The CDR3 totals 14 residues. Unmatched junction bases numbered 2, after V lost 0 bases and J lost 3 bases. Germline CDR1 SGHDN, CDR2 FVKESK. The CDR3 here is CASSQEQGFYEQYF. The CDR3 DNA reads as TGTGCCAGCAGCCAAGAACAGGGGTTCTACGAGCAGTACTTC.

This clonotype occurred a few times. V and J are TRBV11-2 and TRBJ2-5; tentative D call: TRBD2 (6 bases). CDR3 length equals 13 residues. V was shortened by 3 bases and J by 4 bases, with 9 bases between the two germline ends. Germline V gene data show CDR1 as SGHAT and CDR2 as FQNNGV. For the CDR3, the DNA is TGTGCCAGCAGCTTCCCGGGGGTAGAGACCCAGTACTTC. It is translated as CASSFPGVETQYF.

The chain has TRBV28 and TRBJ1-1; possibly TRBD1 for D (5 bases). The CDR3 contains 12 residues. V dropped 7 bases and J dropped 7 bases, with 13 bases sitting between them. CDR1 is MDHEN, CDR2 SYDVKM, per germline. CDR3 bases: TGTGCCAGCAAAATTCAGGGAATTGAAGCTTTCTTT. Residues: CASKIQGIEAFF.

This clonotype showed up just a few times. V is TRBV7-3 and J is TRBJ2-1, with D possibly being TRBD2 (5 bases). This CDR3 has 14 amino acids. The germline CDR1 and CDR2 sequences are SGHTA and FQGTGA. V dropped 5 bases and J dropped 3 bases, with 11 bases sitting between them. Written as DNA, the CDR3 is TGTGCCAGCAGCCAACGCGGGTTCTACAATGAGCAGTTCTTC. This gives the protein CASSQRGFYNEQFF.

This clonotype was seen only a few times. The J gene is TRBJ2-7, the V gene TRBV20-1, with D hard to call. The CDR3 has 13 residues. CDR1 and CDR2 (germline): DFQATT, SNEGSKA (reference sequence). V was clipped by 3 bases and J by 4 bases, with 13 bases between them. The CDR3 bases are TGCAGTGCTAGTCACGGAGTAACTTACGAGCAGTACTTC. Its protein is CSASHGVTYEQYF.

This clonotype turned up a few times. The chain joins TRBV4-3 to TRBJ2-3; maybe TRBD1 (5 bases). V dropped 4 bases and J dropped 1 base, with 15 bases sitting between them. This CDR3 region has 16 residues. Germline V gene data show CDR1 as LGHNA and CDR2 as YSLEER. CDR3 protein: CASSLSVTARTDTQYF. For the CDR3, the DNA is TGCGCCAGCAGCCTAAGTGTGACAGCCCGCACAGATACGCAGTATTTT.

This clonotype was picked up many times. The chain has TRBV20-1 and TRBJ2-7, with D perhaps being TRBD1 or TRBD2 (6 bases each). CDR3 size: 15 residues. Germline V gene sequence: CDR1 DFQATT, CDR2 SNEGSKA (reference sequence). Trimming shortened V by 5 bases and J by 0 bases, and 17 bases separated the two germline ends. The CDR3, as DNA: TGCAGTGCTGTCGGGGGCCAGACACCCTCCTACGAGCAGTACTTC. The encoded protein is CSAVGGQTPSYEQYF.

As to this clonotype: At one end the junction does not follow the germline gene, possibly because of a read error. V gene TRBV4-1 combines with J gene TRBJ1-2; 10 bases are shared with TRBD1. The CDR3 is made up of 14 amino acids. Germline CDR1 MGHRA, CDR2 YSYEKL. CDR3 amino acids: CASSQLTGGPGHTF. CDR3 bases: TGCGCCAGCAGCCAACTGACAGGGGGCCCTGGCCACACCTTC.

This clonotype was counted many times. V usage is TRBV29-1 and J usage is TRBJ1-5, with D unclear. V dropped 4 bases and J dropped 0 bases, with 4 bases sitting between them. Looked up from germline, CDR1 is SQVTM and CDR2 is ANQGSEA. The length of the CDR3 is 12 residues. CDR3 bases: TGCAGCGTTGGGGGTAGCAATCAGCCCCAGCATTTT. This codes for CSVGGSNQPQHF.

This clonotype occurred a few times. The rearrangement uses TRBV4-3 and TRBJ2-2, with 8 positions matching TRBD1. CDR3 length: 14 residues. V shed 2 bases and J 5 bases; nucleotides not matched to a gene: 1. Per the germline V gene, CDR1 is LGHNA and CDR2 is YSLEER. In DNA form, the CDR3 reads TGCGCCAGCAGCCAACGGACAGGGACCGGGGAGCTGTTTTTT. This encodes CASSQRTGTGELFF.

The chain combines TRBV2 with TRBJ1-6; D unclear. Trimming cost V 4 bases and J 3 bases, with 10 bases left between them. Germline-derived CDR1 and CDR2 are SNHLY and FYNNEI. This CDR3 spans 15 amino acids. The CDR3 DNA sequence: TGTGCCAGCAGTGGAGATGGTAGCTATAATTCACCCCTCCACTTT. Its translation: CASSGDGSYNSPLHF.

This CDR3 is CAISEGGDRARVQGYTF. Here the CDR3 DNA reads TGTGCCATCAGTGAGGGAGGGGACAGGGCCCGGGTCCAAGGCTACACCTTC. This chain connects TRBV10-3 to TRBJ1-2, with 9 bases fitting TRBD1. Germline V gene data show CDR1 as ENHRY and CDR2 as SYGVKD. J was trimmed by 8 bases and V by 2 bases; bases with no gene match: 15. The CDR3 spans 17 residues.

V and J are TRBV4-3 and TRBJ2-1; TRBD2 matches 13 bases. The germline V gene encodes CDR1 LGHNA and CDR2 YSLEER. V lost 1 base to trimming and J lost 10 bases; unmatched junction nucleotides: 7. The length of the CDR3 is 16 residues. The CDR3 DNA follows: TGCGCCAGCAGCCAAGTATGGGGGACTAGCGGGGACGAGCAGTTCTTC. Amino acid sequence: CASSQVWGTSGDEQFF.

The chain combines TRBV6-1 with TRBJ2-1; no reliable D call. The end of the DNA is better explained by TRBJ2-7, so the J call may be wrong. CDR3 length: 14 residues. Germline-derived CDR1 and CDR2 are MNHNS and SASEGT. The CDR3 nucleotides are TGTGCCAGCAGTGACCGTGTAGTCTACAATGAGCAGTACTTC. Translating it yields CASSDRVVYNEQYF.

This clonotype has a single count. This sequence joins TRBV20-1 and TRBJ2-7, with 8 bases fitting TRBD1. CDR1 DFQATT and CDR2 SNEGSKA come from the germline V gene (reference sequence). This CDR3 has 14 residues. Losses at the gene ends were 5 bases for V and 4 bases for J; bases not matched to a gene: 10. The CDR3 reads CSAEAGTGFYEQYF. The CDR3 region has the DNA TGCAGTGCTGAAGCCGGGACAGGCTTTTACGAGCAGTACTTC.

The V call is TRBV7-9, the J call TRBJ2-3; no firm D call. CDR3 length equals 15 residues. Germline loops: CDR1 SEHNR, CDR2 FQNEAQ (reference sequence). The germline V and J ends were trimmed by 5 bases and 4 bases, with 16 bases remaining between them. The CDR3 DNA reads as TGTGCCAGCAGCCCACGCTTGGAGTCTCCAGATACGCAGTATTTT. Translating gives CASSPRLESPDTQYF.

The chain links TRBV12-3 or TRBV12-4 to TRBJ1-4, with D possibly TRBD1 on 6 matching bases. Trimming took off 5 bases at V and 10 bases at J, with 17 bases between the two ends. CDR3 length: 14 amino acids. The CDR3 sequence is CASSPPGEGGKLFF. The CDR3 DNA is TGTGCCAGCAGTCCCCCAGGGGAGGGCGGAAAACTGTTTTTT.